A single sample gave rise to the 11 T cell receptor beta chains below, sequenced in a study of cytotoxic CD8 clonotypes in ibrutinib-treated CLL. Measured with immunoSEQ multiplex PCR; TCRdb has only the in-frame clones, and not every one. This table has around 70,000 clones, about nine tenths appearing once. Sample: PBMCs, taken after 12 months of ibrutinib treatment. The receptors derive from a human donor with chronic lymphocytic leukemia.

This clone has a single count. The chain combines TRBV19 with TRBJ2-1; 8 bases fit TRBD2. Unmatched junction bases numbered 21, after V lost 7 bases and J lost 7 bases. CDR3 length: 18 residues. From germline, CDR1 is LNHDA and CDR2 SQIVND (reference sequence). The CDR3 coding sequence is TGTGCCAGTACCGCGGGCTGGGCGGGAGGTTACCTGGGGAATGAGCAGTTCTTC. This codes for CASTAGWAGGYLGNEQFF.

The CDR3 nucleotides are TGTGCCAGTAAGCAGTCAACAAGCTCCTACGAGCAGTACTTC. This sequence encodes CASKQSTSSYEQYF. This rearrangement joins TRBV19 to TRBJ2-7; no clear D. Germline V gene lookup returns CDR1 LNHDA and CDR2 SQIVND (reference sequence). The CDR3 extends over 14 amino acids. Deletions cut 7 bases from V and 0 bases from J, with 13 bases between. Using reference TRBV19 and TRBJ2-7 for the parts outside the CDR3, the full variable domain is DGGITQSPKYLFRKEGQNVTLSCEQNLNHDAMYWYRQDPGQGLRLIYYSQIVNDFQKGDIAEGYSVSREKKESFPLTVTSAQKNPTAFYLCASKQSTSSYEQYFGPGTRLTVT.

V usage is TRBV28 and J usage is TRBJ1-1, with D perhaps TRBD1 (6 bases). Germline V gene lookup returns CDR1 MDHEN and CDR2 SYDVKM. V was cut by 1 base and J by 1 base, with 10 bases left in between. There are 15 residues in the CDR3. The CDR3 reads CASSLFIGGNTEAFF. The DNA for the CDR3 is TGTGCCAGCAGTTTATTTATAGGGGGGAACACTGAAGCTTTCTTT.

The sample holds a few counts of this clone. The chain links TRBV14 to TRBJ2-7, with a possible D match to TRBD2 (6 bases). V lost 4 bases, J lost 1 base, and 14 bases lay in between. The germline V gene encodes CDR1 SGHDN and CDR2 FVKESK. There are 15 residues in the CDR3. CDR3 sequence: CASSLPSSGSYEQYF. CDR3 nucleotide sequence: TGTGCCAGCAGCCTCCCCAGTAGCGGTTCCTACGAGCAGTACTTC.

This chain connects TRBV5-8 to TRBJ1-1, with TRBD1 matching over 7 bases. Per germline, CDR1 SGHTS and CDR2 YDEGEE. Trimming cost V 1 base and J 4 bases; bases outside gene matches: 7. The CDR3 covers 15 residues. The CDR3 nucleotides read TGTGCCAGCAGCTTGAGGACAGGAATTCGCACTGAAGCTTTCTTT. Its protein is CASSLRTGIRTEAFF.

This sequence joins TRBV5-1 and TRBJ1-1, with 9 bases fitting TRBD1. CDR3 length: 15 residues. Per the germline V gene, CDR1 is SGHRS and CDR2 is YFSETQ. With V trimmed by 5 bases and J by 5 bases, 10 bases remained unmatched. CDR3 loop: CASRVKQGALTEAFF. The CDR3 coding sequence is TGCGCCAGCAGGGTCAAACAGGGGGCCCTGACTGAAGCTTTCTTT.

The V and J genes are TRBV19 and TRBJ2-1; D unclear. The CDR3 covers 14 residues. Trimming cost V 4 bases and J 7 bases, with 14 bases left between them. CDR1 and CDR2 from the germline V gene are LNHDA and SQIVND (reference sequence). This CDR3 reads CASSTSLPSNEQFF. The CDR3 nucleotides read TGTGCCAGTAGTACATCACTACCATCTAATGAGCAGTTCTTC.

On this clone itself: At one end the junction does not follow the germline gene, possibly because of a read error. This sequence joins TRBV7-8 and TRBJ2-2; a possible D gene is TRBD2 (5 bases). The CDR3 spans 12 residues. Germline V gene lookup returns CDR1 SGHVS and CDR2 FQNEAQ. The CDR3 DNA reads as TGCGCCAGCAGCTTAAGCGGCGGGGAGCTGTTTTTT. Encoded protein: CASSLSGGELFF.

The rearrangement links TRBV19 to TRBJ2-1; D may be TRBD2 (5 bases). CDR1 and CDR2 from the germline V gene are LNHDA and SQIVND (reference sequence). The CDR3 length is 16 residues. V was pared by 5 bases and J by 4 bases, with 18 bases between. The CDR3 DNA is TGTGCCAGTAGTGTCGTGGAGCGGAAAACATACAATGAGCAGTTCTTC. Its protein is CASSVVERKTYNEQFF.

V is TRBV5-5 and J is TRBJ1-3; possibly TRBD1 for D (5 bases). Per germline, CDR1 SGHKS and CDR2 YYEKEE (reference sequence). Trimming stripped 2 bases from V and 4 bases from J, with 10 bases between. The CDR3 runs to 14 residues. The CDR3 loop reads CASSFVGPGNTIYF. As DNA, the CDR3 is TGTGCCAGCAGCTTCGTGGGGCCGGGAAACACCATATATTTT.

The CDR3 loop reads CSHDRGTNEQFF. The CDR3 nucleotides are TGCAGCCATGACCGGGGTACCAATGAGCAGTTCTTC. The chain links TRBV29-1 to TRBJ2-1; TRBD2 is a possible D gene (5 bases). The germline V gene encodes CDR1 SQVTM and CDR2 ANQGSEA. CDR3 length: 12 amino acids. V was clipped by 8 bases and J by 6 bases, with 14 bases between them.